This is a list of T cell receptor beta chains from one sample in a study of OX40 agonist ivuxolimab in advanced cancers. Assay used: immunoSEQ multiplex PCR; TCRdb lists only in-frame clones, some missing. The table records approximately 64,000 clones, around four fifths of them present only once. The specimen was CD4+ or CD8+ T cells sorted from blood, collected in a trial of the OX40 agonist ivuxolimab. Receptor source: an adult with an advanced solid tumor such as melanoma, head and neck, liver or kidney cancer. Each CDR3 is given with its conserved first and last residue. D genes are given only for firm matches. Size values are once, few and many counts, or a class for expanded clones, and some rows have none.

D | V | size | CDR3
NA | TRBV27 | NA | CASSPYQGTVETQYF
NA | TRBV10-2 | NA | CASSESGRVLMNTEAFF
NA | TRBV5-1 | once | CASSSATTYNEQFF
NA | TRBV11-2 | NA | CASSIQGVETQYF
TRBD1 | TRBV10-3 | NA | CAIRPGQDSNQPQHF
NA | TRBV7-2 | NA | CASSLEAMRSETQYF
NA | TRBV2 | NA | CASTAGHTGHIVTGELFF
NA | TRBV21-1 | few | CASSKRLPLAGGAAQYF
NA | TRBV2 | NA | CASSGSEETQYF
TRBD1 | TRBV6-1 | NA | CASERTGGSYEQYF
NA | TRBV5-1 | few | CASTQTGANVLTF
TRBD2 | TRBV5-1 | once | CATSREGEDTQYF
NA | TRBV18 | once | CASSPSGPYEQYF
NA | TRBV6-6 | NA | CASRFEINEQFF
TRBD2 | TRBV14 | NA | CASSQIAGTYEQYF
NA | TRBV2 | NA | CASSAEEKETQYF
NA | TRBV25-1 | NA | CASSRMGERQETQYF
NA | TRBV28 | few | CASSLYSTSSYNEQFF
NA | TRBV5-1 | NA | CASSLTSSGVFEAFF